Sequencing of this TCR beta chain was carried out in a study of identical twins. General study points: With abundant cord blood beta clonotypes, insertions were fewer; memory repertoires showed no such pattern. For zero-insertion analyses, partial confounding could come from invariant MAIT and iNKT cells.

This clonotype appeared a single time. Its antigen is unidentified. Through template switching, a universal primer site was introduced, and the cDNA contained unique molecular identifiers. Using its own MiXCR run on the 5' RACE reads, TCRdb lists one record per CDR3 protein. The data show about 18,000 distinct CDR3 sequences, approximately 71% seen once. This CDR3 region has 14 residues. The germline V gene encodes CDR1 SGHAT and CDR2 FQDESV (reference sequence). V gave up 4 bases and J gave up 3 bases, with 13 bases separating them. This chain uses TRBV11-1 with TRBJ2-7; the D gene is possibly TRBD2 (7 bases). This TCR came from a young woman in good health. This table probably holds off-target reads from a library built for another chain. Sequences were obtained from memory (CD45RO+) T cells sorted from blood. The CDR3: CASSWGGGSYEQYF. CDR3 nucleotide sequence: TGTGCCAGCAGCTGGGGGGGCGGAAGCTACGAGCAGTACTTC.